This TCR beta chain is drawn from a study of blood T cell repertoires in COVID-19. Study as a whole: The United States, Italy and Spain were the sources of the acute and convalescent COVID-19 samples. T cells, B-cell-depleted T cells, or PBMCs provided the cDNA or gDNA that served as material.

Per the study methods: Cell counts per sample came from amplifying reference gene primers. Sequenced by immunoSEQ multiplex PCR; TCRdb stores in-frame clones only, minus some. For V, J and clone size, that table is used; D and trimming come from the DNA. Among hundreds of thousands of clones listed, approximately 90% were seen once. CDR3 length: 14 amino acids. Germline V gene lookup returns CDR1 MGHDK and CDR2 SYGVNS. With 3 bases removed from V and 2 bases from J, the gap between germline ends came to 10 bases. The sample was peripheral blood. The receptor was derived from a woman under 30 who had recovered from COVID-19. The chain uses TRBV25-1 and TRBJ2-5; a weak D match, TRBD2 (6 bases). As DNA, the CDR3 is TGTGCCAGCAGTGATCAACGGGGGCAAGAGACCCAGTACTTC. Translating gives CASSDQRGQETQYF.